A single sample is the source of the 32 T cell receptor beta chains below, sequenced in a study of blood T cell repertoires in COVID-19. Using immunoSEQ multiplex PCR, the repertoire was profiled, and TCRdb retains in-frame clones only, with some absent. The sample lists approximately 460,000 clones, roughly 89% occurring once. The sample was peripheral blood. Receptors originate from a man aged 18 to 35 with COVID-19, enrolled during active disease.

V is TRBV15 and J is TRBJ2-7, with D possibly TRBD2 on 6 matching bases. CDR1 is LNHNV, CDR2 YYDKDF, per germline (reference sequence). The length of the CDR3 is 14 residues. V gave up 3 bases and J gave up 6 bases, with 15 bases separating them. The CDR3 here is CATSSTGTPGEQYF. The DNA of the CDR3 is TGTGCCACCAGCAGTACCGGGACTCCGGGCGAGCAGTACTTC.

The genes are TRBV4-1 and TRBJ1-2, with a weak D call TRBD1 (5 bases). V lost 3 bases and J lost 3, with 11 bases in between. The CDR3 contains 14 residues. Germline CDR1 and CDR2: MGHRA and YSYEKL. Here the CDR3 reads CASSQSVRDYGYTF. For the CDR3, the DNA is TGCGCCAGCAGCCAGTCAGTCAGGGACTATGGCTACACCTTC.

This sequence joins TRBV6-6 and TRBJ1-2, with D perhaps matching TRBD1 (5 bases). This CDR3 is 17 amino acids long. The V end lost 5 bases, the J end lost 3 bases, and 22 bases lay between the germline ends. Per germline, CDR1 MNHNY and CDR2 SVGAGI (reference sequence). The CDR3 DNA reads TGTGCCAGCAGTCTCACAGATGGGGCTCCTACTCACTATGGCTACACCTTC. Translated, it gives CASSLTDGAPTHYGYTF.

J is TRBJ2-1 and V is TRBV12-5, with unresolved D. CDR1 and CDR2 from the germline V gene are LGHNT and FRNRAP. CDR3 length: 15 residues. With 0 bases removed from V and 6 bases from J, the gap between germline ends came to 12 bases. The CDR3 is CASGLVPSFFNEQFF. CDR3 bases: TGTGCTAGTGGTTTGGTACCTAGTTTTTTCAATGAGCAGTTCTTC.

A few counts support this clone. This rearrangement joins TRBV2 to TRBJ2-7, with D unresolved. This CDR3 contains 12 residues. V dropped 3 bases and J dropped 4 bases, with 7 bases sitting between them. Germline V CDR1 and CDR2: SNHLY, FYNNEI. CDR3 DNA sequence: TGTGCCAGCAGTGACTATCCTTACGAGCAGTACTTC. This codes for CASSDYPYEQYF.

This clone appeared once. CDR3 coding DNA: TGTGCCAGCAGTTCGGACAGGCGTTCTCCCTACGAGCAGTACTTC. Its protein product is CASSSDRRSPYEQYF. This chain uses TRBV5-6 with TRBJ2-7; 7 nucleotides align to TRBD1. J gave up 2 bases and V 5 bases, and 10 bases lay outside the gene matches. The CDR3 is made up of 15 amino acids. Germline V gives CDR1 SGHDT, CDR2 YYEEEE.

The chain carries TRBV5-6 and TRBJ2-7; 8 bases are a match to TRBD2. CDR1 and CDR2 from the germline V gene are SGHDT and YYEEEE. CDR3 length: 14 residues. V trimming: 4 bases; J trimming: 2 bases; junction bases outside the gene matches: 5. CDR3 coding DNA: TGTGCCAGCAGCGCGATAGCGGGAACCTACGAGCAGTACTTC. Residues: CASSAIAGTYEQYF.

The chain combines TRBV3-1 (or the pseudogene TRBV3-2) with TRBJ2-5, with TRBD2 matching over 10 bases. The CDR3 extends over 13 amino acids. Germline V gives CDR1 LGHDT, CDR2 YNNKEL (reference sequence). V lost 7 bases and J lost 3; bases outside the gene matches: 2. CDR3 protein: CASTGLAEETQYF. CDR3 DNA sequence: TGTGCCAGCACCGGACTAGCGGAAGAGACCCAGTACTTC.

The V gene is TRBV3-1 (or the pseudogene TRBV3-2), the J gene TRBJ2-5, with unresolved D. CDR3 length: 17 residues. The V and J ends lost 1 base and 3 bases respectively, with 18 bases between them. The germline V gene encodes CDR1 LGHDT and CDR2 YNNKEL (reference sequence). Here the CDR3 reads CASSQARFLSSKETQYF. The CDR3 bases are TGTGCCAGCAGCCAAGCGCGGTTTTTATCTTCTAAAGAGACCCAGTACTTC.

The gene calls are TRBV5-1 and TRBJ2-2; 8 positions agree with TRBD1. CDR1 is SGHRS, CDR2 YFSETQ, per germline. Trimming cost V 5 bases and J 7 bases; bases outside gene matches: 4. The length of the CDR3 is 13 residues. For the CDR3, the DNA is TGCGCCAGCAGGACAGGGGATCGCGGGGAGCTGTTTTTT. Translated: CASRTGDRGELFF.

This sequence joins TRBV7-9 and TRBJ1-2, with D perhaps TRBD1 (5 bases). V lost 5 bases, J lost 6 bases, and 19 bases lay in between. There are 15 residues in the CDR3. Germline loops: CDR1 SEHNR, CDR2 FQNEAQ (reference sequence). The DNA of the CDR3 is TGTGCCAGCAGCAACCGCCAGGGTGGCCCTGATGGCTACACCTTC. It specifies CASSNRQGGPDGYTF.

The chain employs TRBV18 and TRBJ2-7, with TRBD2 matching 13 bases. The CDR3 is 16 amino acids. The germline gives CDR1 KGHSH, CDR2 LQKENI. The junction had 4 bases not matched to a gene; V was cut back by 5 bases and J by 0 bases. CDR3 in amino acids: CASSTLAGGPSYEQYF. CDR3 nucleotide sequence: TGTGCCAGCTCAACACTAGCGGGAGGGCCCTCCTACGAGCAGTACTTC.

The chain recombines TRBV6-5 with TRBJ1-2; 11 bases map to TRBD1. This CDR3 is 14 amino acids long. In germline, CDR1 is MNHEY, CDR2 SVGAGI. Trimming cost V 2 bases and J 10 bases; bases outside gene matches: 6. CDR3 DNA: TGTGCCAGCAGTTACACCGGACAGGGGGCATTCTACACCTTC. It is translated as CASSYTGQGAFYTF.

The genes are TRBV5-5 and TRBJ2-7, with 8 bases fitting TRBD1. The germline V gene encodes CDR1 SGHKS and CDR2 YYEKEE (reference sequence). V shed 2 bases, J shed 0 bases, and the junction held 4 bases outside the gene matches. This CDR3 has 15 amino acids. CDR3 in DNA: TGTGCCAGCAGCTTTTCAGGGGGCAACTCCTACGAGCAGTACTTC. Translating gives CASSFSGGNSYEQYF.

This clone was counted a few times. The chain has TRBV19 and TRBJ2-7; a weak D match, TRBD2 (6 bases). The germline gives CDR1 LNHDA, CDR2 SQIVND (reference sequence). V was cut by 5 bases and J by 3 bases, with 20 bases left in between. There are 16 residues in the CDR3. The CDR3: CASSQRVGGTVYEQYF. As DNA, the CDR3 is TGTGCCAGTAGTCAGAGGGTCGGGGGAACGGTCTACGAGCAGTACTTC. Based on the CDR3 plus reference TRBV19 and TRBJ2-7, the full variable domain is DGGITQSPKYLFRKEGQNVTLSCEQNLNHDAMYWYRQDPGQGLRLIYYSQIVNDFQKGDIAEGYSVSREKKESFPLTVTSAQKNPTAFYLCASSQRVGGTVYEQYFGPGTRLTVT.

The CDR3 is CASNRSYTF. DNA for the CDR3: TGCGCCAGCAACCGGTCCTACACCTTC. The V gene is TRBV23-1, the J gene TRBJ1-2; no definite D call. TRBV23-1 is an ORF for which the function is uncertain. The CDR3 contains 9 residues. V was trimmed by 7 bases and J by 10 bases, leaving 7 bases between them.

In this sample, this clone turned up a few times. The genes are TRBV6-6 and TRBJ1-2, with a tentative D call TRBD1 (5 bases). Per germline, CDR1 MNHNY and CDR2 SVGAGI (reference sequence). The length of the CDR3 is 15 residues. V lost 2 bases, J lost 8 bases, and 18 bases lay in between. The CDR3 loop reads CASSYSGPGGGGYTF. CDR3 bases: TGTGCCAGCAGTTACAGTGGCCCCGGGGGGGGAGGCTACACCTTC.

Of note for this clone: A read error may account for a junction end that differs from germline. The chain couples TRBV10-3 to TRBJ1-5, with D unclear. Germline assignment: CDR1 ENHRY and CDR2 SYGVKD. CDR3 length: 13 residues. CDR3 DNA: TGTGGCATCAGCCTCGGGGGCAATCAGCCCCAGCATTTT. Its protein product is CGISLGGNQPQHF.

This sequence joins TRBV10-3 and TRBJ2-5; no definite D call. Germline V CDR1 and CDR2: ENHRY, SYGVKD. The CDR3 extends over 14 amino acids. Trimming pared 4 bases from V and 0 bases from J, leaving 9 bases between. In DNA form, the CDR3 reads TGTGCCATCAGTGTAGACAAGTACCAAGAGACCCAGTACTTC. Translation: CAISVDKYQETQYF.

This chain uses TRBV2 with TRBJ1-6, with a tentative D call TRBD1 (5 bases). The germline V and J ends were trimmed by 8 bases and 7 bases, with 9 bases remaining between them. Germline lookup yields CDR1 SNHLY and CDR2 FYNNEI. CDR3 size: 12 residues. CDR3 coding DNA: TGTGCCAGCGGAAGGGGCAATTCACCCCTCCACTTT. Amino acid sequence: CASGRGNSPLHF.

This rearrangement joins TRBV5-6 to TRBJ2-2, with TRBD2 matching over 12 bases. The CDR3 runs 17 residues. V lost 4 bases and J lost 3; bases outside the gene matches: 7. Looked up from germline, CDR1 is SGHDT and CDR2 is YYEEEE. In DNA form, the CDR3 reads TGTGCCAGCAGCGGATGGACTAGCGGGATCGACACCGGGGAGCTGTTTTTT. Translation gives CASSGWTSGIDTGELFF.

V and J are TRBV28 and TRBJ2-1; 7 bases are shared with TRBD1. There are 15 residues in the CDR3. After removal of 8 bases from V and 2 bases from J, the junction contained 9 bases not matched to a gene. CDR1 is MDHEN, CDR2 SYDVKM, per germline. CDR3 amino acids: CASEAGDSPYNEQFF. CDR3 bases: TGTGCCAGCGAGGCTGGGGACAGCCCCTACAATGAGCAGTTCTTC.

The chain links TRBV2 to TRBJ2-7; no clear D gene. Germline V gene data show CDR1 as SNHLY and CDR2 as FYNNEI. Between the trimmed V and J ends, which lost 10 bases and 3 bases, there was a span of 13 bases. The CDR3 contains 12 residues. The CDR3 sequence is CATQKNNYEQYF. The CDR3 nucleotides are TGTGCCACCCAGAAGAATAACTACGAGCAGTACTTC.

The CDR3 spells CASSFSGSNEQFF. The CDR3 DNA reads TGTGCCAGCAGCTTTAGCGGGAGTAATGAGCAGTTCTTC. The chain couples TRBV7-9 to TRBJ2-1; TRBD2 aligns across 9 bases. Germline-derived CDR1 and CDR2 are SEHNR and FQNEAQ (reference sequence). CDR3 length: 13 residues. The J segment lost 7 bases and the V segment lost 3 bases, leaving 1 base of the junction unmatched.

The chain is built from TRBV6-5 and TRBJ2-2; a weak D match, TRBD1 (5 bases). The CDR3 totals 15 residues. Germline lookup yields CDR1 MNHEY and CDR2 SVGAGI. Between the trimmed V and J ends, which lost 6 bases and 6 bases, there was a span of 17 bases. DNA for the CDR3: TGTGCCAGCAGGGGTACAGGTTTAGTCGCCGGGGAGCTGTTTTTT. Its protein product is CASRGTGLVAGELFF.

The chain carries TRBV19 and TRBJ2-1; TRBD2 agrees at 10 bases. V was pared by 3 bases and J by 7 bases, with 6 bases of the junction left unmatched. The germline gives CDR1 LNHDA, CDR2 SQIVND (reference sequence). The CDR3 consists of 15 residues. This CDR3 is CASSISSGSQNEQFF. The CDR3 DNA reads as TGTGCCAGTAGTATTTCTAGCGGGAGTCAAAATGAGCAGTTCTTC. The whole variable domain, remainder taken from reference TRBV19 and TRBJ2-1, is DGGITQSPKYLFRKEGQNVTLSCEQNLNHDAMYWYRQDPGQGLRLIYYSQIVNDFQKGDIAEGYSVSREKKESFPLTVTSAQKNPTAFYLCASSISSGSQNEQFFGPGTRLTVL.

This clone was picked up one time. The V gene is TRBV2, the J gene TRBJ1-2; D uncertain. Germline CDR1 and CDR2: SNHLY and FYNNEI. V was shortened by 6 bases and J by 4 bases, with 15 bases between the two germline ends. The CDR3 extends over 14 amino acids. DNA for the CDR3: TGTGCCAGCAGCCCCCCCGGGGAGCGCTATGGCTACACCTTC. Residues: CASSPPGERYGYTF.

This chain connects TRBV7-9 to TRBJ1-1; D possibly corresponds to TRBD1 (6 bases). V dropped 11 bases and J dropped 0 bases, with 13 bases sitting between them. Germline V lookup: CDR1 SEHNR, CDR2 FQNEAQ (reference sequence). The CDR3 length is 13 residues. For the CDR3, the DNA is TGTGCCGCGAGGGGACATATGAACACTGAAGCTTTCTTT. It is translated as CAARGHMNTEAFF.

This clone was seen at least ten times. The chain uses TRBV6-5 and TRBJ1-6; 9 bases fit TRBD1. Trimming at V came to 5 bases and at J to 18 bases, leaving 11 bases not matched to a gene. Germline lookup yields CDR1 MNHEY and CDR2 SVGAGI. There are 13 residues in the CDR3. Here the CDR3 reads CASSRQGGQQSHF. The CDR3 DNA follows: TGTGCCAGCAGTCGACAGGGGGGCCAACAAAGCCACTTT.

The J gene is TRBJ2-1, the V gene TRBV18; 10 bases align to TRBD2. Germline V gives CDR1 KGHSH, CDR2 LQKENI. Losses at the gene ends were 2 bases for V and 9 bases for J; bases not matched to a gene: 13. This CDR3 contains 17 residues. CDR3 in DNA: TGTGCCAGCTCACCATTTGGAGCGGGAGGGCCGGGGGGTGAGCAGTTCTTC. Its protein is CASSPFGAGGPGGEQFF.

This clone was observed a single time. V is TRBV19 and J is TRBJ2-3, with a weak D call TRBD2 (5 bases). CDR1 and CDR2 from the germline V gene are LNHDA and SQIVND (reference sequence). The CDR3 loop spans 16 amino acids. The V gene lost 4 bases and the J gene lost 1 base, with 15 bases spanning the gap. The CDR3 region is CASSTPSSARTDTQYF. The CDR3 DNA sequence: TGTGCCAGTAGTACCCCTAGTAGCGCCCGCACAGATACGCAGTATTTT.

The genes are TRBV3-1 (or the pseudogene TRBV3-2) and TRBJ2-4; D may be TRBD1 (5 bases). V lost 5 bases and J lost 7, with 9 bases in between. The length of the CDR3 is 12 residues. Looked up from germline, CDR1 is LGHDT and CDR2 is YNNKEL (reference sequence). Here the CDR3 DNA reads TGTGCCAGCAGCTCGTCAGGGAACATTCAGTACTTC. Its protein is CASSSSGNIQYF.